These 12 T cell receptor beta chains originate from one sample sequenced in a study of human T cells and chemical hapten exposure. MiXCR was run by TCRdb on the RACE reads, yielding one entry per CDR3 protein. This table has 30,000 to 40,000 distinct CDR3 sequences, more than 9.5% appearing once. The time point is: patch test 3, about 24 weeks after DPC sensitization. Treatment: therapeutic diphenylcyclopropenone sensitization with weekly scalp DPC. Someone pulled total RNA out of unfractionated whole blood. The sample consisted of whole blood, taken in connection with sensitization to the hapten diphenylcyclopropenone (DPC). These receptors were taken from a middle-aged woman with alopecia areata. Some clones in this sample may be carry-over from other donors' samples.

This clonotype showed up many times. The rearrangement uses TRBV19 and TRBJ2-7; 12 bases map to TRBD2. Germline V gives CDR1 LNHDA, CDR2 SQIVND (reference sequence). The CDR3 extends over 15 amino acids. V trimming: 3 bases; J trimming: 5 bases; junction bases outside the gene matches: 5. CDR3: CASSIGLAGRNEQYF. In DNA, the CDR3 is TGTGCCAGTAGTATCGGACTAGCGGGGCGGAACGAGCAGTACTTC.

The sample holds many counts of this clonotype. The gene calls are TRBV20-1 and TRBJ2-3; D call uncertain. Trimming pared 3 bases from V and 0 bases from J, leaving 7 bases between. CDR1 DFQATT and CDR2 SNEGSKA come from the germline V gene (reference sequence). This CDR3 spans 13 amino acids. The CDR3 DNA reads TGCAGTGCTAGTTTAACTAGCACAGATACGCAGTATTTT. This sequence encodes CSASLTSTDTQYF.

This clonotype was seen repeatedly, ten times or more. The chain carries TRBV3-1 and TRBJ1-3; TRBD1 aligns across 8 bases. Looked up from germline, CDR1 is LGHDT and CDR2 is YNNKEL (reference sequence). The CDR3 length is 15 residues. With 0 bases clipped from V and 5 bases from J, the junction kept 3 bases outside the gene matches. Here the CDR3 DNA reads TGTGCCAGCAGCCAAGACGGACAGGGAAGAAACACCATATATTTT. It encodes CASSQDGQGRNTIYF.

This clonotype showed up just a few times. This rearrangement joins TRBV29-1 to TRBJ1-2; the D is unclear. Trimming took off 1 base at V and 4 bases at J, with 7 bases between the two ends. Germline loops: CDR1 SQVTM, CDR2 ANQGSEA. The CDR3 is 12 amino acids. CDR3: CSVEGQLYGYTF. In nucleotides, the CDR3 is TGCAGCGTTGAAGGACAACTCTATGGCTACACCTTC.

This clonotype has more than one count but fewer than ten. The V gene is TRBV27, the J gene TRBJ2-7, with D unresolved. Germline V CDR1 and CDR2: MNHEY, SMNVEV (reference sequence). This CDR3 is 13 amino acids long. Trimming took off 8 bases at V and 3 bases at J, with 14 bases between the two ends. The CDR3 sequence is CASGRSGNYEQYF. The CDR3 DNA is TGTGCCAGCGGCCGCTCGGGCAACTACGAGCAGTACTTC.

This clonotype was picked up many times. V gene TRBV12-3 or TRBV12-4 combines with J gene TRBJ1-1; possibly TRBD1 for D (5 bases). The CDR3 totals 12 residues. V was cut by 6 bases and J by 11 bases, with 16 bases left in between. DNA for the CDR3: TGTGCCAGCAGACCCACCAGGTGGGGGGCTTTCTTT. This codes for CASRPTRWGAFF.

The table lists this clonotype with many counts. The chain employs TRBV19 and TRBJ2-3; possibly TRBD2 for D (6 bases). CDR3 length: 14 amino acids. Trimming shortened V by 11 bases and J by 5 bases, and 20 bases separated the two germline ends. Germline CDR1 is LNHDA and CDR2 is SQIVND (reference sequence). The CDR3 DNA is TGTGCCGCAAACGGGGGAGGCCCGGGAGATACGCAGTATTTT. The encoded protein is CAANGGGPGDTQYF.

The table lists this clonotype with many counts. The gene calls are TRBV11-2 and TRBJ2-3; D gene uncertain. Germline loops: CDR1 SGHAT, CDR2 FQNNGV. Trimming left V 5 bases short and J 4 bases short, with 7 bases between. The CDR3 length is 12 residues. The CDR3 nucleotides are TGTGCCAGCAGCCCCCCCTCAGATACGCAGTATTTT. It translates to CASSPPSDTQYF.

This clonotype was seen ten or more times. The chain links TRBV28 to TRBJ1-2, with D possibly TRBD1 on 5 matching bases. The CDR3 is 11 residues long. Germline values: CDR1 MDHEN, CDR2 SYDVKM. V was shortened by 4 bases and J by 10 bases, with 10 bases between the two germline ends. Written as DNA, the CDR3 is TGTGCCAGCAGTTCGGGGGTGGTCTACACCTTC. Its protein product is CASSSGVVYTF.

In DNA form, the CDR3 reads TGTGCCAGCAGTTCCTTCACAAGGGGCAGGTCCTACGAGCAGTACTTC. Translating it yields CASSSFTRGRSYEQYF. The V call is TRBV28, the J call TRBJ2-7, with a weak D call TRBD1 (5 bases). The germline V and J ends were trimmed by 4 bases and 1 base, with 17 bases remaining between them. The length of the CDR3 is 16 residues. Germline assignment: CDR1 MDHEN and CDR2 SYDVKM.

CDR3 coding DNA: TGTGCCAGTAGAGACCGTGGCAGGCGGGCGAGGGGGGCCAACGTCCTGACTTTC. Residues: CASRDRGRRARGANVLTF. The chain has TRBV19 and TRBJ2-6, with D possibly matching TRBD2 (5 bases). The length of the CDR3 is 18 residues. CDR1 and CDR2 from the germline V gene are LNHDA and SQIVND (reference sequence). V lost 6 bases and J 4 bases, leaving 22 bases between the germline ends.

The rearrangement uses TRBV2 and TRBJ1-5; possible D gene TRBD1, 5 bases. Germline assignment: CDR1 SNHLY and CDR2 FYNNEI. The germline V and J ends were trimmed by 10 bases and 5 bases, with 18 bases remaining between them. The CDR3 runs 14 residues. CDR3: CATKRGDPYQPQHF. CDR3 nucleotides: TGTGCCACCAAAAGGGGCGACCCTTATCAGCCCCAGCATTTT.